Listed here is a single T cell receptor (beta chain). This specimen comes from a study of long-term antiretroviral therapy in people with HIV. Trimming left V 1 base short and J 1 base short, with 14 bases between. Germline CDR1 reads SGHDN; CDR2 reads FVKESK. This CDR3 is built from 16 residues. In the United States, treatment was given to all participants with HIV. Version v3.0 of the immunoSEQ assay was performed at survey level. Profiled with immunoSEQ multiplex PCR; TCRdb holds only in-frame clones, not every one. The sample lists 23,000 or so clones, approximately 88% occurring once. This TCR came from a young man with HIV. J is TRBJ2-7 and V is TRBV14; D is possibly TRBD2 (7 bases). The sample consisted of unsorted PBMCs, taken around 4.1 years after starting antiretroviral therapy. The CDR3 loop reads CASSQARGGMSYEQYF. CDR3 sequence (DNA): TGTGCCAGCAGCCAAGCAAGGGGGGGTATGTCCTACGAGCAGTACTTC. The full variable domain, in which reference TRBV14 and TRBJ2-7 provide the parts outside the CDR3, is EAGVTQFPSHSVIEKGQTVTLRCDPISGHDNLYWYRRVMGKEIKFLLHFVKESKQDESGMPNNRFLAERTGGTYSTLKVQPAELEDSGVYFCASSQARGGMSYEQYFGPGTRLTVT.